This T cell receptor (beta chain) was observed in a study of radiotherapy plus CTLA-4 blockade in lung cancer. At the level of the study: Disease control was seen in approximately 30% of patients, objective responses in about 19%. Study results and limitations: TCR clones of tumor origin grew in blood after radiotherapy plus ipilimumab. The best predictor of response was reported to be early blood T cell clone dynamics, with interferon-beta.

TCRdb's copy holds only in-frame clones and misses some; the assay was immunoSEQ multiplex PCR. The profile shows tens of thousands of clones, around 85% of them singletons. As concerns this clone: No antigen is known for it.

Focal radiation plus CTLA-4 blockade with ipilimumab was given to patients with chemo-refractory metastatic non-small-cell lung cancer. Germline assignment: CDR1 SGHNT and CDR2 YYREEE (reference sequence). The trim removed 3 bases at V and 4 bases at J, leaving 4 bases unmatched. This CDR3 is 15 amino acids long. The source is a human donor with non-small cell lung cancer who had a partial response to radiotherapy plus ipilimumab. This rearrangement joins TRBV5-4 to TRBJ1-1; TRBD1 agrees at 12 bases. The specimen comprised peripheral blood, sampled from a patient treated with radiotherapy plus ipilimumab. The CDR3 reads CASSWDRGRFTEAFF. CDR3 DNA sequence: TGTGCCAGCAGCTGGGACAGGGGGCGGTTCACTGAAGCTTTCTTT.